These T cell receptor beta chains were read from a single sample in a study of blood T cell repertoires in COVID-19. Data came from immunoSEQ multiplex PCR; TCRdb stores just in-frame clones and leaves some out. This table holds roughly 150,000 clones, roughly four fifths found once. The sequenced sample consisted of peripheral blood. These receptors were obtained from a human donor in a cohort sampled during active COVID-19. CDR3s include the opening cysteine and the closing phenylalanine or tryptophan. The order of the fields is V gene, J gene, CDR3 protein.

TRBV18	TRBJ2-2	CASSPSGRSGELFF
TRBV4-3	TRBJ1-5	CASSPGGDHSNQPQHF
TRBV7-2	TRBJ2-5	CASSQRRTSRSKETQYF
TRBV5-6	TRBJ2-1	CASSRSDTSSYNEQFF
TRBV12-3/TRBV12-4	TRBJ1-1	CASSPTTTGEAFF
TRBV2	TRBJ2-7	CASSSGAGSYEQYF
TRBV18	TRBJ2-3	CASSSDRGRIADTQYF
TRBV10-3	TRBJ2-7	CAIRPSLRENSYEQYF
TRBV2	TRBJ1-1	CASTLQGRLTEAFF
TRBV10-1	TRBJ1-2	CASSETLNYGYTF
TRBV6-2/TRBV6-3	TRBJ2-7	CASSYSTILGQYF
TRBV5-8	TRBJ2-1	CASILVRLAGVVYNEQFF
TRBV29-1	TRBJ1-1	CSVRSRGTEAFF
TRBV27	TRBJ2-7	CASSFGGSYEQYF
TRBV6-6	TRBJ2-3	CASSSPQVGADTQYF
TRBV21-1	TRBJ1-1	CASRRGGRYTEAFF
TRBV6-5	TRBJ1-1	CASSSTMNTEAFF